The rows below give T cell receptor beta chains drawn from one sample of a study of control samples from healthy donors and cancer patients. Sequencing used immunoSEQ multiplex PCR; TCRdb keeps in-frame clones, though not all of them. The sample holds approximately 230,000 clones, roughly 87% seen once. Sequenced material: PBMCs. The receptors originated from an older woman with lung cancer. Both conserved end residues are part of each CDR3. Fields, in order: D gene, clone size, V gene, J gene, CDR3 protein, CDR3 DNA. The D gene is left open where the match is weak. Some rows mark clone size as missing; the rest say once, few, many or name a class of expanded clone.

>-|few|TRBV13|TRBJ2-5
CASSLGLGETQYF
TGTGCCAGCAGCTTAGGCCTCGGAGAGACCCAGTACTTC
>-|-|TRBV3-1/TRBV3-2|TRBJ1-5
CASSQDENQPQHF
TGTGCCAGCAGCCAAGATGAGAATCAGCCCCAGCATTTT
>-|-|TRBV3-1/TRBV3-2|TRBJ2-5
CASSQEVQKETQYF
TGTGCCAGCAGCCAAGAAGTCCAGAAAGAGACCCAGTACTTC
>-|once|TRBV6-5|TRBJ1-2
CASSNGGTGGYTF
TGTGCCAGCAGTAACGGGGGCACGGGTGGCTACACCTTC
>TRBD1|few|TRBV6-5|TRBJ1-3
CASNWDRGPGNTIYF
TGTGCCAGCAATTGGGACAGGGGTCCTGGAAACACCATATATTTT
>-|few|TRBV15|TRBJ2-5
CATSRGGTVEETQYF
TGTGCCACCAGCAGGGGTGGGACCGTCGAAGAGACCCAGTACTTC
>-|-|TRBV5-1|TRBJ2-2
CASTPGGLNTGELFF
TGCGCCAGCACCCCAGGGGGGTTGAACACCGGGGAGCTGTTTTTT
>TRBD1|few|TRBV2|TRBJ1-3
CASRNPGQGYTIYF
TGTGCCAGCAGGAATCCGGGACAGGGCTACACCATATATTTT
>-|-|TRBV6-2/TRBV6-3|TRBJ1-5
CASSYSSSKGNQPQHF
TGTGCCAGCAGTTACTCGTCGAGCAAGGGCAATCAGCCCCAGCATTTT
>-|once|TRBV7-3|TRBJ2-1
CASSPSRETGNEQFF
TGTGCCAGCAGCCCGAGTAGGGAGACTGGGAATGAGCAGTTCTTC
>TRBD2|-|TRBV5-1|TRBJ2-3
CASSLNSGATDTQYF
TGCGCCAGCAGCTTGAATAGCGGGGCCACAGATACGCAGTATTTT
>-|-|TRBV5-4|TRBJ1-2
CASSLAADLYGYTF
TGTGCCAGCAGCTTGGCGGCGGATCTCTATGGCTACACCTTC
>-|-|TRBV5-6|TRBJ1-6
CASSLDQGSMNSPLHF
TGTGCCAGCAGCTTGGATCAGGGAAGTATGAATTCACCCCTCCACTTT
>TRBD1|-|TRBV9|TRBJ2-7
CASSVTGELYEQYF
TGTGCCAGCAGCGTCACAGGGGAATTATACGAGCAGTACTTC
>TRBD1|once|TRBV5-1|TRBJ2-7
CASSWGQGFYEQYF
TGCGCCAGCAGCTGGGGACAGGGGTTCTACGAGCAGTACTTC
>-|-|TRBV7-9|TRBJ1-5
CASSSDVPWPQHF
TGTGCCAGCAGCTCCGATGTCCCATGGCCCCAGCATTTT
>-|-|TRBV10-3|TRBJ2-5
CAISGLGGAVCQETQYF
TGTGCCATCAGTGGTTTGGGGGGCGCTGTTTGCCAAGAGACCCAGTACTTC
>-|-|TRBV5-1|TRBJ2-7
CASSSPRVGGRLSEQYF
TGCGCCAGCAGCTCCCCCCGGGTTGGGGGACGGCTGAGCGAGCAGTACTTC
>TRBD1|-|TRBV10-3|TRBJ2-5
CAISESTGEETQYF
TGTGCCATCAGTGAGTCGACAGGGGAAGAGACCCAGTACTTC
>-|few|TRBV15|TRBJ2-5
CATSKGLKGETQYF
TGTGCCACCAGCAAAGGACTTAAGGGAGAGACCCAGTACTTC
>TRBD1|-|TRBV7-9|TRBJ2-7
CASSLGGPIYEQYF
TGTGCCAGCAGCCTAGGGGGCCCCATCTACGAGCAGTACTTC
>-|many|TRBV27|TRBJ2-1
CASSFSLGMVGQKRFF
TGTGCCAGCAGTTTCTCCCTCGGGATGGTTGGCCAGAAGCGGTTCTTC
>-|-|TRBV7-6|TRBJ2-2
CASSLEPALTGELFF
TGTGCCAGCAGCTTAGAGCCAGCCCTCACCGGGGAGCTGTTTTTT
>-|-|TRBV5-1|TRBJ1-4
CASSRSWGRNEKLFF
TGCGCCAGCAGCCGTAGCTGGGGGCGGAATGAAAAACTGTTTTTT
>-|-|TRBV7-3|TRBJ1-1
CASTSGIGSEAFF
TGTGCCAGCACCTCCGGGATAGGGTCTGAAGCTTTCTTT
>TRBD2|many|TRBV29-1|TRBJ2-5
CSVVIAGGEETQYF
TGCAGCGTTGTAATAGCGGGAGGGGAAGAGACCCAGTACTTC
>-|-|TRBV27|TRBJ2-7
CASRPRGDSYEQYF
TGTGCCAGCAGACCCAGGGGGGACTCCTACGAGCAGTACTTC
>TRBD2|-|TRBV27|TRBJ2-7
CASSGLAGGSTYEQYF
TGTGCCAGCAGCGGACTAGCGGGGGGCTCTACCTACGAGCAGTACTTC
>-|few|TRBV6-6|TRBJ1-1
CASRPQARGTEAFF
TGTGCCAGCCGACCTCAGGCTCGCGGCACTGAAGCTTTCTTT
>-|-|TRBV18|TRBJ2-5
CASSREEGRASGETQYF
TGTGCCAGCTCACGAGAAGAGGGGCGAGCGAGTGGAGAGACCCAGTACTTC
>TRBD1|-|TRBV5-1|TRBJ2-1
CASSLNRDSQLF
TGCGCCAGCAGCTTAAACCGGGACAGCCAGCTCTTC
>-|-|TRBV19|TRBJ1-1
CASSLAGYYGTEAFF
TGTGCCAGTAGTTTGGCAGGGTATTATGGGACTGAAGCTTTCTTT
>-|-|TRBV28|TRBJ2-1
CASSLNYNEQFF
TGTGCCAGCAGTTTAAATTACAATGAGCAGTTCTTC
>-|few|TRBV20-1|TRBJ2-7
CSASERTYEQYF
TGCAGTGCTAGTGAGAGAACCTACGAGCAGTACTTC
>-|-|TRBV24-1|TRBJ2-1
CATSDPSGDDEQFF
TGTGCCACCAGTGACCCCTCCGGGGACGATGAGCAGTTCTTC
>-|-|TRBV6-1|TRBJ2-7
CASSEGWDPGYEQYF
TGTGCCAGCAGTGAGGGGTGGGACCCCGGATACGAGCAGTACTTC
>-|-|TRBV2|TRBJ2-1
CASRGERSYNEQFF
TGTGCCAGCAGAGGGGAGCGCTCCTACAATGAGCAGTTCTTC
>TRBD2|-|TRBV19|TRBJ2-5
CASSGWTGGETQYF
TGTGCCAGTAGTGGATGGACGGGGGGAGAGACCCAGTACTTC
>-|-|TRBV2|TRBJ1-1
CASSVRQIGTTEAFF
TGTGCCAGCAGCGTCCGACAGATAGGGACGACTGAAGCTTTCTTT
>-|-|TRBV4-1|TRBJ1-2
CASSPLARGDYGYTF
TGCGCCAGCAGCCCCCTTGCGCGGGGGGACTATGGCTACACCTTC
>-|once|TRBV18|TRBJ1-1
CASSPTKETEAFF
TGTGCCAGCTCACCAACCAAGGAGACTGAAGCTTTCTTT
>-|-|TRBV15|TRBJ2-3
CATSRDREGLGTQYF
TGTGCCACCAGCAGAGATCGAGAAGGTCTAGGTACGCAGTATTTT
>-|-|TRBV7-3|TRBJ1-1
CASSLTGVGSEAFF
TGTGCCAGCAGCCTGACAGGTGTTGGCTCTGAAGCTTTCTTT
>-|-|TRBV6-5|TRBJ2-2
CAGSPLWTGELFF
TGTGCCGGGAGCCCCCTCTGGACCGGGGAGCTGTTTTTT
>-|-|TRBV12-3/TRBV12-4|TRBJ2-3
CASRQQGADTQYF
TGTGCCAGCAGGCAACAGGGCGCAGATACGCAGTATTTT
>-|-|TRBV10-3|TRBJ1-1
CAISVGNTEAFF
TGTGCCATCAGTGTAGGGAACACTGAAGCTTTCTTT
>-|-|TRBV18|TRBJ1-2
CASSPGQSVDYGYTF
TGTGCCAGCTCACCGGGACAATCGGTCGACTATGGCTACACCTTC
>-|-|TRBV7-9|TRBJ2-4
CASSLARGSGKNIQYF
TGTGCCAGCAGCCTAGCGAGGGGCTCGGGCAAAAACATTCAGTACTTC
>-|once|TRBV2|TRBJ2-5
CASSARDAETQYF
TGTGCCAGCAGTGCGCGAGACGCAGAGACCCAGTACTTC
>-|-|TRBV25-1|TRBJ2-7
CASSRDQVVHEQYF
TGTGCCAGCAGTCGGGACCAAGTGGTCCACGAGCAGTACTTC
>TRBD1|-|TRBV5-1|TRBJ2-3
CASSLRGRGQRFTDTQYF
TGCGCCAGCAGCCTCCGGGGTAGGGGACAGCGATTCACAGATACGCAGTATTTT
>-|-|TRBV11-2|TRBJ1-5
CASSLGGAQPGPQHF
TGTGCCAGCAGCTTAGGGGGGGCACAGCCGGGTCCCCAGCATTTT
>TRBD2|few|TRBV27|TRBJ2-5
CASSFSLAGLATQYF
TGTGCCAGCAGTTTTAGTCTAGCGGGCCTCGCGACCCAGTACTTC
>-|-|TRBV5-6|TRBJ1-3
CASSPAGAYGNTIYF
TGTGCCAGCAGCCCTGCTGGGGCATATGGAAACACCATATATTTT
>-|-|TRBV19|TRBJ2-1
CASSVQSSYNEQFF
TGTGCCAGTAGCGTTCAGAGCTCCTACAATGAGCAGTTCTTC